This T cell receptor beta chain was retrieved from a study of T cell repertoires in cytomegalovirus infection. Study as a whole: Based on public TCR beta signatures, there were indications of CMV infection and of a matching HLA type. Study-level results: Summed frequency of public TCR beta families distinguished CMV carriers with the relevant HLA. Clonotype analysis showed dominance of the ex vivo response by HLA-C-restricted CMV-specific TCR beta clonotypes.

V lost 8 bases, J lost 6 bases, and 16 bases lay in between. Germline loops: CDR1 MNHNS, CDR2 SASEGT. The CDR3 loop spans 13 amino acids. TCRdb reanalysed the reads using MiXCR and keeps one entry per CDR3 protein. The sample has roughly 300,000 distinct CDR3 sequences, roughly 25% seen once. The sample holds many counts of this clonotype. Its antigen is unidentified. The sequenced sample consisted of PBMCs. The chain couples TRBV6-1 to TRBJ1-1; D is perhaps TRBD1 (6 bases). The sequence came from a human donor in good health (CMV status not recorded). Some clones in this sample may be carry-over from other donors' samples. CDR3 DNA: TGTGCCAGCTGTAAGACAGGAATCCCTGAAGCTTTCTTT. Its protein is CASCKTGIPEAFF.